The 32 T cell receptor beta chains reported below all come from one sample, sequenced in a study of T cell repertoires in cytomegalovirus infection. TCRdb re-derived calls from the reads in MiXCR, one entry per CDR3 protein. The sample holds about 600,000 distinct CDR3 sequences, around 24% seen once. Sequencing was carried out using CD8+ T cells from PBMCs. These TCRs come from a human donor in good health (CMV status not recorded). Some clones in this sample may be carry-over from other donors' samples.

This clonotype was observed a handful of times. This chain links TRBV20-1 with TRBJ2-3; TRBD1 agrees at 11 bases. The CDR3 sequence is 13 residues long. Germline lookup yields CDR1 DFQATT and CDR2 SNEGSKA (reference sequence). J gave up 11 bases and V 5 bases, and 9 bases lay outside the gene matches. CDR3 in DNA: TGCAGTGCTCTGTCCCGGGACAGGGGGGTGCAGTATTTT. It yields the protein CSALSRDRGVQYF.

V and J are TRBV6-6 and TRBJ2-3, with a weak D call TRBD1 (5 bases). Germline V gene sequence: CDR1 MNHNY, CDR2 SVGAGI (reference sequence). V was pared by 2 bases and J by 6 bases, with 27 bases between. This CDR3 contains 19 residues. CDR3 in DNA: TGTGCCAGCAGTTACCCGTCTAACGGTGGGGCGCCGGCGAAGGATACGCAGTATTTT. The encoded protein is CASSYPSNGGAPAKDTQYF.

The chain carries TRBV5-1 and TRBJ2-1; D not resolved. The CDR3 covers 12 residues. The V gene's germline CDR1 is SGHRS and CDR2 YFSETQ. The V end was cut by 2 bases, the J end by 6 bases, with 6 bases between. For the CDR3, the DNA is TGCGCCAGCAGCTTCATCGTCAATGAGCAGTTCTTC. Its protein is CASSFIVNEQFF.

About this clonotype: This may be a read error: a much more frequent sequence differs by one nucleotide. This rearrangement joins TRBV28 to TRBJ1-6; D gene unclear. The CDR3 contains 17 residues. Trimming cost V 2 bases and J 1 base, with 12 bases left between them. Germline loops: CDR1 MDHEN, CDR2 SYDVKM. CDR3 nucleotides: TGTGCCAGCAGTTTAGGATCCTCCTTGTCCTATAATTCACCCCTCCACTTT. Protein: CASSLGSSLSYNSPLHF.

Worth noting for this clonotype: This CDR3 is missing its conserved last phenylalanine or tryptophan, likely due to a read error. V and J are TRBV5-5 and TRBJ2-2; TRBD1 matches 7 bases. The V gene's germline CDR1 is SGHKS and CDR2 YYEKEE (reference sequence). The V gene end was trimmed by 0 bases and the J gene end by 7 bases; junction bases not matched to a gene: 9. The CDR3 extends over 16 amino acids. CDR3 sequence (DNA): TGTGCCAGCAGCTTGGATAGGACAGGTTTAGGCGGGGAGCTGTTTTCT. Its protein product is CASSLDRTGLGGELFS.

The chain is built from TRBV5-1 and TRBJ2-3; tentatively, D is TRBD1 or TRBD2 (6 bases each). V lost 4 bases and J 2 bases, leaving 20 bases between the germline ends. Germline CDR1 reads SGHRS; CDR2 reads YFSETQ. This CDR3 spans 17 amino acids. In DNA form, the CDR3 reads TGCGCCAGCAGCCCGTGGGGGGACACTACTGACACAGATACGCAGTATTTT. This codes for CASSPWGDTTDTDTQYF.

V and J are TRBV28 and TRBJ2-5; a possible D gene is TRBD1 (6 bases). Germline-derived CDR1 and CDR2 are MDHEN and SYDVKM. The CDR3 loop spans 13 amino acids. Between the trimmed V and J ends, which lost 3 bases and 4 bases, there was a span of 9 bases. The CDR3 is CASSFPGVETQYF. CDR3 DNA: TGTGCCAGCAGTTTTCCAGGGGTAGAGACCCAGTACTTC. The full variable domain, completed using reference TRBV28 and TRBJ2-5, is DVKVTQSSRYLVKRTGEKVFLECVQDMDHENMFWYRQDPGLGLRLIYFSYDVKMKEKGDIPEGYSVSREKKERFSLILESASTNQTSMYLCASSFPGVETQYFGPGTRLLVL.

The gene calls are TRBV13 and TRBJ2-1; 10 bases are a match to TRBD2. Trimming removed 5 bases from V and 9 bases from J; junction bases left unmatched: 16. Germline CDR1 PRHDT, CDR2 FYEKMQ (reference sequence). This CDR3 region has 17 residues. DNA of the CDR3: TGTGCCAGCAGCCCCGCCCTTATTGAGCGGGGGGGCGTTGAGCAGTTCTTC. It specifies CASSPALIERGGVEQFF.

This clonotype occurred many times. The rearrangement links TRBV7-9 to TRBJ1-2; D is uncertain. Germline V gene data show CDR1 as SEHNR and CDR2 as FQNEAQ (reference sequence). The V and J ends lost 5 bases and 8 bases respectively, with 9 bases between them. This CDR3 is 11 amino acids long. CDR3 loop: CASSPNPGYTF. The CDR3 nucleotides are TGTGCCAGCAGCCCGAACCCCGGCTACACCTTC.

This clonotype was counted many times. V is TRBV7-2 and J is TRBJ1-5, with 9 bases aligning to TRBD1. The germline V gene has CDR1 SGHTA and CDR2 FQGNSA. V shed 9 bases, J shed 7 bases, and the junction held 7 bases outside the gene matches. This CDR3 contains 13 residues. Here the CDR3 DNA reads TGTGCCAGGAGGGACAGGGTATACCAGCCCCAGCATTTT. Translated: CARRDRVYQPQHF.

V gene TRBV19 combines with J gene TRBJ1-1; D is unresolved. V shed 4 bases and J shed 7 bases, with 7 bases lying between them. Germline values: CDR1 LNHDA, CDR2 SQIVND (reference sequence). The CDR3 runs to 11 residues. The CDR3 sequence: CASSTRIEAFF. As DNA, the CDR3 is TGTGCCAGTAGTACCAGGATTGAAGCTTTCTTT.

This clonotype was counted many times. The chain has TRBV6-2 or TRBV6-3 and TRBJ2-2; D gene uncertain. Germline CDR1 MNHEY, CDR2 SVGEGT. With 4 bases removed from V and 0 bases from J, the gap between germline ends came to 12 bases. CDR3 length: 16 amino acids. CDR3 nucleotide sequence: TGTGCCAGCAGTTGGACGACACCCACGAACACCGGGGAGCTGTTTTTT. Residues: CASSWTTPTNTGELFF.

This chain connects TRBV20-1 to TRBJ2-7; 7 nucleotides agree with TRBD1. This CDR3 is 14 amino acids long. Germline V lookup: CDR1 DFQATT, CDR2 SNEGSKA (reference sequence). Trimming took 3 bases from V and 2 from J; bases not matched to a gene: 7. The CDR3 loop is CSARGQRSTYEQYF. The CDR3 region has the DNA TGCAGTGCTAGGGGACAGCGGTCAACCTACGAGCAGTACTTC.

This clonotype came up many times. The chain combines TRBV28 with TRBJ2-7, with a weak D call TRBD2 (5 bases). There are 14 residues in the CDR3. V was pared by 8 bases and J by 7 bases, with 21 bases between. CDR1 is MDHEN, CDR2 SYDVKM, per germline. The CDR3 sequence: CASSPLIGPGEQYV. CDR3 nucleotide sequence: TGTGCCAGCTCCCCCCTAATAGGGCCGGGAGAGCAGTACGTC.

This clonotype was seen repeatedly, ten times or more. J is TRBJ2-1 and V is TRBV7-9; D may be TRBD1 or TRBD2 (5 bases each). The CDR3 extends over 16 amino acids. Trimming shortened V by 2 bases and J by 8 bases, and 19 bases separated the two germline ends. The germline gives CDR1 SEHNR, CDR2 FQNEAQ (reference sequence). CDR3 sequence reads: CASSLKGLRGWDEQFF. CDR3 in DNA: TGTGCCAGCAGCTTAAAGGGGCTCCGGGGATGGGATGAGCAGTTCTTC.

This clonotype was detected only a few times. The chain is built from TRBV11-2 and TRBJ2-1, with D tentatively TRBD2 (5 bases). Deletions cut 0 bases from V and 8 bases from J, with 14 bases between. The CDR3 length is 15 residues. CDR1 and CDR2 from the germline V gene are SGHAT and FQNNGV. DNA of the CDR3: TGTGCCAGCAGCTTAGATCTCGGGGTCAGATATGAGCAGTTCTTC. It yields the protein CASSLDLGVRYEQFF.

This clonotype was seen only a few times. The J gene is TRBJ2-1, the V gene TRBV5-1; D ambiguous. The V end lost 6 bases, the J end lost 12 bases, and 22 bases lay between the germline ends. CDR1 and CDR2 (germline): SGHRS, YFSETQ. CDR3 size: 14 residues. The chain's CDR3 is CASTPSSPLEMQFF. The CDR3 nucleotides read TGCGCCAGCACTCCATCCTCGCCCCTCGAAATGCAGTTCTTC.

This clonotype was detected only a few times. V is TRBV27 and J is TRBJ2-5; 10 bases are shared with TRBD1. Germline V gene sequence: CDR1 MNHEY, CDR2 SMNVEV (reference sequence). Losses at the gene ends were 5 bases for V and 4 bases for J; bases not matched to a gene: 7. This CDR3 has 15 residues. The chain's CDR3 is CASSPQTGGGETQYF. The CDR3 bases are TGTGCCAGCAGTCCCCAGACAGGGGGCGGAGAGACCCAGTACTTC.

Concerning this clonotype: A much larger clone differs by one base, so this may be a read error. The chain uses TRBV7-2 and TRBJ1-2; D may be TRBD1 (5 bases). Germline assignment: CDR1 SGHTA and CDR2 FQGNSA. The CDR3 contains 13 residues. The chain's CDR3 is CVSSFGGSYGYTF. The CDR3 coding sequence is TGTGTCAGCAGCTTCGGGGGGAGCTATGGCTACACCTTC.

The rearrangement links TRBV28 to TRBJ1-1, with unresolved D. V lost 6 bases and J lost 8, with 10 bases in between. This CDR3 has 11 amino acids. Germline V gene lookup returns CDR1 MDHEN and CDR2 SYDVKM. This chain's CDR3 is CASSPRLEAFF. The CDR3 bases are TGTGCCAGCAGCCCCCGGTTGGAAGCTTTCTTT.

V gene TRBV13 combines with J gene TRBJ2-2, with D unresolved. V gave up 1 base and J gave up 4 bases, with 13 bases separating them. Germline loops: CDR1 PRHDT, CDR2 FYEKMQ (reference sequence). CDR3 size: 16 residues. The CDR3, as DNA: TGTGCCAGCAGCTTAGTTTGGACGGCTAGCACCGGGGAGCTGTTTTTT. This encodes CASSLVWTASTGELFF.

This clonotype has a handful of counts. This chain uses TRBV3-1 with TRBJ1-1, with a weak D call TRBD1 (5 bases). This CDR3 comprises 15 residues. Germline CDR1 is LGHDT and CDR2 is YNNKEL (reference sequence). V lost 7 bases and J 6 bases, leaving 21 bases between the germline ends. The CDR3 loop reads CASTNPGRGWSEAFF. The DNA for the CDR3 is TGTGCCAGCACTAACCCGGGTCGGGGGTGGTCTGAAGCTTTCTTT.

The J gene is TRBJ2-5, the V gene TRBV4-1; TRBD1 might be the D (5 bases). Trimming stripped 4 bases from V and 2 bases from J, with 11 bases between. The CDR3 extends over 14 amino acids. Germline assignment: CDR1 MGHRA and CDR2 YSYEKL. CDR3: CASSPTTAQETQYF. The CDR3 DNA is TGCGCCAGCAGCCCCACGACAGCTCAAGAGACCCAGTACTTC.

This clonotype was picked up a small number of times. V gene TRBV2 combines with J gene TRBJ2-3, with D perhaps TRBD1 or TRBD2 (7 bases each). This CDR3 region has 13 residues. V dropped 9 bases and J dropped 4 bases, with 14 bases sitting between them. CDR1 is SNHLY and CDR2 is FYNNEI in the germline V gene. The chain's CDR3 is CARTGRGADTQYF. CDR3 DNA: TGTGCCAGGACAGGGAGGGGAGCAGATACGCAGTATTTT.

CDR3 residues: CASSFLAGASYNEQFF. The CDR3 nucleotides read TGTGCCAGCAGCTTTCTAGCAGGGGCGAGCTACAATGAGCAGTTCTTC. This chain joins TRBV28 and TRBJ2-1, with D possibly being TRBD1 (6 bases). V was shortened by 6 bases and J by 3 bases, with 18 bases between the two germline ends. The CDR3 totals 16 residues. From germline, CDR1 is MDHEN and CDR2 SYDVKM. Using reference TRBV28 and TRBJ2-1 for the parts outside the CDR3, the full variable domain is DVKVTQSSRYLVKRTGEKVFLECVQDMDHENMFWYRQDPGLGLRLIYFSYDVKMKEKGDIPEGYSVSREKKERFSLILESASTNQTSMYLCASSFLAGASYNEQFFGPGTRLTVL.

In its sample, this clonotype was seen a few times. The chain carries TRBV7-6 and TRBJ2-2; no clear D gene. Germline V gives CDR1 SGHVS, CDR2 FNYEAQ. V was shortened by 3 bases and J by 9 bases, with 11 bases between the two germline ends. The CDR3 loop spans 13 amino acids. CDR3 amino acids: CASSFGSVRELFF. CDR3 DNA: TGTGCCAGCAGCTTCGGGTCAGTTCGGGAGCTGTTTTTT.

For this clonotype: This could be a read error, since a much larger clone is one nucleotide away. The chain joins TRBV7-2 to TRBJ2-7; 8 nucleotides align to TRBD2. Germline-derived CDR1 and CDR2 are SGHTA and FQGNSA. The CDR3 covers 15 residues. After removal of 5 bases from V and 0 bases from J, the junction contained 6 bases not matched to a gene. The CDR3 spells CASSIGGGNSYEQYF. In nucleotides, the CDR3 is TGTGCCAGCAGCATTGGCGGGGGGAACTCCTACGAGCAGTACTTC.

This clonotype appeared once. V and J are TRBV6-2 or TRBV6-3 and TRBJ2-1; D unresolved. V dropped 2 bases and J dropped 4 bases, with 9 bases sitting between them. Germline V gene lookup returns CDR1 MNHEY and CDR2 SVGEGT. The CDR3 runs 14 residues. CDR3 coding DNA: TGTGCCAGCAGTTACCTCAGCAGGTACAATGAGCAGTTCTTC. It specifies CASSYLSRYNEQFF.

This clonotype was detected a few times. CDR3 nucleotide sequence: TGCAGCGTTGATTGGGCCTCACCTCCCTGGGGCTACACCTTC. Translation gives CSVDWASPPWGYTF. The chain links TRBV29-1 to TRBJ1-2; the D is unclear. Germline CDR1 SQVTM, CDR2 ANQGSEA. V lost 3 bases and J lost 8, with 19 bases in between. This CDR3 has 14 residues.

The rearrangement uses TRBV28 and TRBJ2-7; 8 bases are a match to TRBD1. Germline CDR1 reads MDHEN; CDR2 reads SYDVKM. The CDR3 has 14 amino acids. The CDR3 region is CASSSLDRAYEQYV. Written as DNA, the CDR3 is TGTGCCAGCAGTTCCTTGGACAGGGCCTACGAGCAGTACGTT.

This chain connects TRBV27 to TRBJ2-3, with 9 nucleotides matching TRBD1. With 6 bases clipped from V and 2 bases from J, the junction kept 6 bases outside the gene matches. Germline assignment: CDR1 MNHEY and CDR2 SMNVEV (reference sequence). The CDR3 is 15 amino acids. CDR3 nucleotide sequence: TGTGCCAGCAGCCGGAGGGACAGGGTCACAGATACGCAGTATTTT. Protein: CASSRRDRVTDTQYF.

This clonotype was detected ten times or more. The genes are TRBV12-3 or TRBV12-4 and TRBJ2-3; no reliable D call. This CDR3 is 16 amino acids long. V was pared by 4 bases and J by 4 bases, with 18 bases between. CDR3 residues: CASSSYDPRLADTQYF. CDR3 bases: TGTGCCAGCAGTTCCTACGATCCACGACTTGCAGATACGCAGTATTTT.